Following are 6 T cell receptor beta chains from one sample sequenced in a study of T cells in Graves' hyperthyroidism and ophthalmopathy. TCR beta CDR3 regions were amplified from RNA. First-round RT-PCR with HTBI primers amplified the TCR CDR3 region. TCRdb fed the multiplex PCR reads into MiXCR, producing one record per CDR3 protein. The sample consists of roughly 420,000 distinct CDR3 sequences, around 16% of them appearing once. The sequenced sample consisted of blood. The source of these receptors is a woman aged 18-29 years with Graves' hyperthyroidism.

This clonotype has a handful of counts. The chain joins TRBV28 to TRBJ1-4; weak D call: TRBD1 (5 bases). V lost 8 bases, J lost 5 bases, and 9 bases lay in between. This CDR3 region has 12 residues. Germline CDR1 is MDHEN and CDR2 is SYDVKM. CDR3 loop: CASFAGNEKLFF. The CDR3 region has the DNA TGTGCCAGCTTCGCAGGGAATGAAAAACTGTTTTTT. Full variable domain (outside the CDR3, taken from reference TRBV28 and TRBJ1-4): DVKVTQSSRYLVKRTGEKVFLECVQDMDHENMFWYRQDPGLGLRLIYFSYDVKMKEKGDIPEGYSVSREKKERFSLILESASTNQTSMYLCASFAGNEKLFFGSGTQLSVL.

This clonotype was seen many times. V is TRBV27 and J is TRBJ1-5; D possibly corresponds to TRBD1 (5 bases). V was pared by 3 bases and J by 5 bases, with 11 bases between. The CDR3 totals 14 residues. Germline loops: CDR1 MNHEY, CDR2 SMNVEV (reference sequence). The CDR3 DNA follows: TGTGCCAGCAGTTTTGGGGGTGGGGATCAGCCCCAGCATTTT. It is translated as CASSFGGGDQPQHF.

This clonotype was detected ten times or more. This chain links TRBV20-1 with TRBJ1-1; D not resolved. The germline CDR1 and CDR2 sequences are DFQATT and SNEGSKA (reference sequence). The CDR3 spans 14 residues. V was trimmed by 3 bases and J by 1 base, leaving 12 bases between them. Written as DNA, the CDR3 is TGCAGTGCTAGTTTGGGCACTCCGAACACTGAAGCTTTCTTT. It is translated as CSASLGTPNTEAFF.

This clonotype was counted ten times or more. A read error may account for a junction end that differs from germline. The V call is TRBV5-5, the J call TRBJ1-3; D is perhaps TRBD1 (5 bases). CDR1 and CDR2 (germline): SGHKS, YYEKEE (reference sequence). There are 14 residues in the CDR3. The DNA of the CDR3 is TGTGCCAGCAGTTTGGGGGGAGCTGGAAACACCATATATTTT. Encoded protein: CASSLGGAGNTIYF.

The chain carries TRBV5-1 and TRBJ2-2; TRBD2 aligns across 7 bases. This CDR3 has 14 residues. Germline loops: CDR1 SGHRS, CDR2 YFSETQ. V shed 3 bases, J shed 6 bases, and the junction held 5 bases outside the gene matches. CDR3 sequence reads: CASSSPGGAGELFF. The DNA for the CDR3 is TGCGCCAGCAGCTCCCCGGGAGGAGCCGGGGAGCTGTTTTTT.

This clonotype was seen just once. The chain combines TRBV19 with TRBJ2-5; D is undetermined. The V gene lost 8 bases and the J gene lost 4 bases, with 8 bases spanning the gap. CDR3 size: 11 residues. The germline V gene encodes CDR1 LNHDA and CDR2 SQIVND (reference sequence). The CDR3 DNA reads as TGTGCCAGTGCCTATGGAGAGACCCAGTACTTC. Protein product: CASAYGETQYF.